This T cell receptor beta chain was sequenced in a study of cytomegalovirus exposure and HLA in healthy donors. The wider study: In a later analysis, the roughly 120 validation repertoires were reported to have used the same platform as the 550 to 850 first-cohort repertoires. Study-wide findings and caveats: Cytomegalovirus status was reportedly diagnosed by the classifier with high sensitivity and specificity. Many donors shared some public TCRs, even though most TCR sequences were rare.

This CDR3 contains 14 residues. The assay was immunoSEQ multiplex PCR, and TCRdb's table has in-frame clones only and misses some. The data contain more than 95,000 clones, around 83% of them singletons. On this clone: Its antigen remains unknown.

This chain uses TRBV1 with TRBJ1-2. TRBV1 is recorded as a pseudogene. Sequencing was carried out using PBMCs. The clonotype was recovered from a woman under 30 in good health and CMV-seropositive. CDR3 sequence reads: CTSSQPSREHGHTF. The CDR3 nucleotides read TGCACCAGCAGCCAGCCCAGTAGGGAGCATGGCCACACCTTC.